This TCR beta chain was sequenced in a study of blood T cell repertoires in COVID-19. Across the whole study: Acute and convalescent COVID-19 specimens originated in the United States, Italy and Spain. T cells, B-cell-depleted T cells, or PBMCs supplied cDNA or gDNA.

This clone was counted many times. This table comes from immunoSEQ multiplex PCR, and its TCRdb copy is limited to in-frame clones, with some not included. This sample has about 300,000 clones, with 86% found just once. Two negative PCRs, clearance, or symptom resolution had been documented for recovered Cohort 3 donors. The specimen was PBMCs or T cells enriched from blood (not recorded which). The receptor was isolated from a man younger than 40 who had recovered from COVID-19.

The CDR3 bases are TGTGCCAGTAGTAGAAAACAGGGAATAGATACGCAGTATTTT. This encodes CASSRKQGIDTQYF. V is TRBV19 and J is TRBJ2-3; D may be TRBD1 (6 bases). V was shortened by 4 bases and J by 5 bases, with 13 bases between the two germline ends. CDR3 length equals 14 residues. CDR1 and CDR2 from the germline V gene are LNHDA and SQIVND (reference sequence).